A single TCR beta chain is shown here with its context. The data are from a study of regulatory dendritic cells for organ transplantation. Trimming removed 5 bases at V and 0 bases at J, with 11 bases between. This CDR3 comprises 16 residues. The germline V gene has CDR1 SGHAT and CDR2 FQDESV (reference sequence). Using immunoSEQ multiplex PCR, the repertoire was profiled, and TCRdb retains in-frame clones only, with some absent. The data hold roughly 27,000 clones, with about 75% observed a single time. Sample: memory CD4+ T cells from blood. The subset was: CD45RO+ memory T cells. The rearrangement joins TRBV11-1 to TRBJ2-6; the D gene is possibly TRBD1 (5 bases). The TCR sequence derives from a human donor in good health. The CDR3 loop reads CASSQDSHSGANVLTF. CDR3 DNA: TGTGCCAGCAGCCAAGACAGCCACTCTGGGGCCAACGTCCTGACTTTC.